This entry is about one T cell receptor beta chain. This sample was taken from a study of blood T cells in healthy people across ages. In germline, CDR1 is MDHEN, CDR2 SYDVKM. Trimming cost V 5 bases and J 4 bases; bases outside gene matches: 7. The CDR3 is 14 amino acids. A J-beta primer mix and a sample-barcoded 5' primer were used in a second PCR of roughly 6 to 12 cycles. TCRdb reprocessed the 5' RACE reads via MiXCR and lists one record per CDR3 protein. The data show hundreds of thousands of distinct CDR3 sequences, roughly 53% seen once. The clonotype was recovered from an elderly man in good health. The material sequenced was blood. The chain has TRBV28 and TRBJ2-7; TRBD2 agrees at 8 bases. CDR3 DNA sequence: TGTGCCAGCAGTCCCAATAGCGGGAAGTACGAGCAGTACTTC. It is translated as CASSPNSGKYEQYF.